This entry is about one TCR beta chain. Sequenced by immunoSEQ multiplex PCR; TCRdb stores in-frame clones only, minus some. The sample consists of over 100,000 clones, about 74% of them appearing once. CDR1 and CDR2 from the germline V gene are SGDLS and YYNGEE. This CDR3 has 15 amino acids. V was pared by 0 bases and J by 6 bases, with 6 bases of the junction left unmatched. This sample was included in a study of PD-1 blockade in mismatch repair-deficient tumors. The clonotype was recovered from an adult with mismatch repair-deficient cancer. The sample in question was peripheral blood, obtained 60 weeks after starting pembrolizumab. The chain joins TRBV9 to TRBJ2-1; 7 positions match TRBD2. This CDR3 is CASSVGVGRANEQFF. As DNA, the CDR3 is TGTGCCAGCAGCGTAGGGGTGGGGAGGGCCAATGAGCAGTTCTTC. Variable domain in full (rest from reference TRBV9 and TRBJ2-1): DSGVTQTPKHLITATGQRVTLRCSPRSGDLSVYWYQQSLDQGLQFLIQYYNGEERAKGNILERFSAQQFPDLHSELNLSSLELGDSALYFCASSVGVGRANEQFFGPGTRLTVL.